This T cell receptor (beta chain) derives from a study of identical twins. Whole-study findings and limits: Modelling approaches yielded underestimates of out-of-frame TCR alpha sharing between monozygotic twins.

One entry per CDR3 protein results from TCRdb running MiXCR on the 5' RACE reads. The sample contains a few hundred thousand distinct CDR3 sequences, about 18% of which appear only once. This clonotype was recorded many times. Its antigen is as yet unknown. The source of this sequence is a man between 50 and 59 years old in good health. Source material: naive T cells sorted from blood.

CDR3 sequence: CASSSWVNTEAFF. CDR3 bases: TGTGCCAGCAGCTCTTGGGTGAACACTGAAGCTTTCTTT. This sequence joins TRBV5-6 and TRBJ1-1; D call uncertain. In germline, CDR1 is SGHDT, CDR2 YYEEEE. Trimming shortened V by 3 bases and J by 0 bases, and 6 bases separated the two germline ends. The CDR3 loop spans 13 amino acids.